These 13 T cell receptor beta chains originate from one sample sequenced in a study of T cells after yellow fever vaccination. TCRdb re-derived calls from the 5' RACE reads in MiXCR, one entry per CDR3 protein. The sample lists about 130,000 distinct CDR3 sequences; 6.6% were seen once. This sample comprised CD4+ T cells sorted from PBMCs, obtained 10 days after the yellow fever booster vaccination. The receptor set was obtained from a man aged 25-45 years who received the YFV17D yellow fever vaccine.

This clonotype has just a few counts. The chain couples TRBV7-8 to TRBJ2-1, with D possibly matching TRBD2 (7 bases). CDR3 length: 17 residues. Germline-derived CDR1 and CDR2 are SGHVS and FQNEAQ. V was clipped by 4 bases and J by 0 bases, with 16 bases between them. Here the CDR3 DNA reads TGTGCCAGCAGCTGGGGGGGGGCGGGAGCCTCCTACAATGAGCAGTTCTTC. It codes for CASSWGGAGASYNEQFF.

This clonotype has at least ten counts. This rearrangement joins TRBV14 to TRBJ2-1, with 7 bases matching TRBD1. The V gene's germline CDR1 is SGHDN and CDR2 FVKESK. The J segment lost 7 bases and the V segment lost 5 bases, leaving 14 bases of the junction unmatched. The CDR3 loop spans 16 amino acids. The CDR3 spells CASSSHLGQLLNEQFF. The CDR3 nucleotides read TGTGCCAGCAGCTCCCACCTGGGACAGCTCCTGAATGAGCAGTTCTTC.

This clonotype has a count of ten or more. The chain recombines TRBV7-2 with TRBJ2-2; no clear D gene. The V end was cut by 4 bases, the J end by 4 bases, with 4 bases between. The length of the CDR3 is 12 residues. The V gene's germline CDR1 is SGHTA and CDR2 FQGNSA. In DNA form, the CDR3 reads TGTGCCAGCAGCTGGAGCACCGGGGAGCTGTTTTTT. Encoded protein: CASSWSTGELFF.

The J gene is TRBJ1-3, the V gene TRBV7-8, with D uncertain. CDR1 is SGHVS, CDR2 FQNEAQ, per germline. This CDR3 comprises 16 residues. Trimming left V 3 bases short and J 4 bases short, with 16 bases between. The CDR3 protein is CASSFQDPRIGNTIYF. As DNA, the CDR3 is TGTGCCAGCAGCTTCCAGGACCCAAGGATAGGAAACACCATATATTTT.

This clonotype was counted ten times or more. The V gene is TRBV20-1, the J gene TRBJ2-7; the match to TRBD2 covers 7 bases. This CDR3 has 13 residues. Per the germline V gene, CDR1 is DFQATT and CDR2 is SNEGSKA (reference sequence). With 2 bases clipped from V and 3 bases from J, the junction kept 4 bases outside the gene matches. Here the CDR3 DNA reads TGCAGTGCTAGACGACTAGCAGGCTACGAGCAGTACTTC. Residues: CSARRLAGYEQYF.

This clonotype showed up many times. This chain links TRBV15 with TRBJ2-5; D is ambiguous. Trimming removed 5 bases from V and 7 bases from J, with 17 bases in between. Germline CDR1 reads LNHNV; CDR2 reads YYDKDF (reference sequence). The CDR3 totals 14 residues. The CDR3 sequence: CATSQEVLVGTQYF. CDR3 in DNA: TGTGCCACCAGCCAAGAAGTTTTAGTCGGGACCCAGTACTTC.

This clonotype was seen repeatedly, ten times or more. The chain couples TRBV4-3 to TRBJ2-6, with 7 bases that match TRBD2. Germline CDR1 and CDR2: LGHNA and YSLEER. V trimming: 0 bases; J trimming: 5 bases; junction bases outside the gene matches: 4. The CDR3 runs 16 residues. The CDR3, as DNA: TGCGCCAGCAGCCAAGATCCGGGGGGAAGGGCCAACGTCCTGACTTTC. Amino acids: CASSQDPGGRANVLTF.

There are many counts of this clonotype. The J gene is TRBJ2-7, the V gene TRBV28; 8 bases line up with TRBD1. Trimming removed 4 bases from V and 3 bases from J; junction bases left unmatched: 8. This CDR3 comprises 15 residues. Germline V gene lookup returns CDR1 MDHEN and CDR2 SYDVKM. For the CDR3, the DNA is TGTGCCAGCAGTTCGTTCCAGGGGGCGAACTACGAGCAGTACTTC. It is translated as CASSSFQGANYEQYF.

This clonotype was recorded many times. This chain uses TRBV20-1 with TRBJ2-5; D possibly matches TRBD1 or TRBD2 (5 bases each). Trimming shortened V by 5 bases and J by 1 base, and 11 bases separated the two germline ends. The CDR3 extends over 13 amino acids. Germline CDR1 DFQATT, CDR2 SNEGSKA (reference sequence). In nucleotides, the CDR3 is TGCAGTGCTCATCCCGGGACCCAAGAGACCCAGTACTTC. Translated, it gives CSAHPGTQETQYF.

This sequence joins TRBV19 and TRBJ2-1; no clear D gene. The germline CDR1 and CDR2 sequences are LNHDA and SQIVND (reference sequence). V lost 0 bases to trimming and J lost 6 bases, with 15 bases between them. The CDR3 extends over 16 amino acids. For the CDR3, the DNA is TGTGCCAGTAGTATAGAGAGTTTAACCCTACCCAATGAGCAGTTCTTC. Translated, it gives CASSIESLTLPNEQFF.

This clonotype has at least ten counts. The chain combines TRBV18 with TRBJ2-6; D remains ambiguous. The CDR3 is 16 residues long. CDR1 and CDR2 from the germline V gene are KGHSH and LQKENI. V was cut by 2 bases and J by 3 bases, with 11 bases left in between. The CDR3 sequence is CASSPGRAVGANVLTF. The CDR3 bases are TGTGCCAGCTCACCAGGAAGGGCGGTTGGGGCCAACGTCCTGACTTTC.

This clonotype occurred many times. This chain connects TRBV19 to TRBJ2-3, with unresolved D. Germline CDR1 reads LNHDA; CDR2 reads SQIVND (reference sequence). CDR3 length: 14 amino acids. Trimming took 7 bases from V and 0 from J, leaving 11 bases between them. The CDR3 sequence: CASNQRASTDTQYF. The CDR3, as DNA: TGTGCCAGTAATCAGAGAGCTAGCACAGATACGCAGTATTTT.

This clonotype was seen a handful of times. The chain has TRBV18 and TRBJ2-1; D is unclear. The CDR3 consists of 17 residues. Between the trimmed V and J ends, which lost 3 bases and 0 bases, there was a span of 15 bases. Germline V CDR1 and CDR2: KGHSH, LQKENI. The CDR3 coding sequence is TGTGCCAGCTCACCCTTCTGGACGGATTACTCCTACAATGAGCAGTTCTTC. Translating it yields CASSPFWTDYSYNEQFF. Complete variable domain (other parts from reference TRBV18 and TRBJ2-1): NAGVMQNPRHLVRRRGQEARLRCSPMKGHSHVYWYRQLPEEGLKFMVYLQKENIIDESGMPKERFSAEFPKEGPSILRIQQVVRGDSAAYFCASSPFWTDYSYNEQFFGPGTRLTVL.